This T cell receptor beta chain was documented in a study of blood T cell repertoires in COVID-19. Sequenced by immunoSEQ multiplex PCR; TCRdb stores in-frame clones only, minus some. The sample lists roughly 250,000 clones, about 83% occurring once. This CDR3 comprises 14 residues. With 4 bases clipped from V and 4 bases from J, the junction kept 5 bases outside the gene matches. Germline lookup yields CDR1 SGHRS and CDR2 YFSETQ. This chain joins TRBV5-1 and TRBJ2-5; 9 nucleotides match TRBD2. The TCR was taken from a woman between 40 and 50 years old who had been exposed to COVID-19. Specimen: PBMCs or T cells enriched from blood (not recorded which). The CDR3 DNA follows: TGCGCCAGCAGCCCTTTAGCGGGGGTAGAGACCCAGTACTTC. This sequence encodes CASSPLAGVETQYF.